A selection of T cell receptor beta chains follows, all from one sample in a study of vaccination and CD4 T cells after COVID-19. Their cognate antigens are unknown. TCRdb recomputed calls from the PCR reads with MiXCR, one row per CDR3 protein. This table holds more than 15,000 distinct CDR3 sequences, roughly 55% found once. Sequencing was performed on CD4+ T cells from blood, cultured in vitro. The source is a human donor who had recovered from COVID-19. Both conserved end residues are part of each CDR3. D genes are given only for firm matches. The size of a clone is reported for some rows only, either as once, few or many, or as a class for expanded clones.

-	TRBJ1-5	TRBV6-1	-	TGTGCCAGCAGCTATACATCAGGTCAGCCCCAGCATTTT	CASSYTSGQPQHF
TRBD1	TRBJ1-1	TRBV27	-	TGTGCCAGCAAACCCCGGGACAGAAACACTGAAGCTTTCTTT	CASKPRDRNTEAFF
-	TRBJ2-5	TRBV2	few	TGTGCCAGCAAGGGGTCTTCTGTCGGGGCCCAGTACTTC	CASKGSSVGAQYF
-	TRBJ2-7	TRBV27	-	TGTGCCAGCAGTTCGTCCTCGGGACCCTACGAGCAGTACTTC	CASSSSSGPYEQYF
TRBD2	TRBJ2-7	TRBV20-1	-	TGCAGTGCTGAACCGGGACTAGCCTACGAGCAGTACTTC	CSAEPGLAYEQYF
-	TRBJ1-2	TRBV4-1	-	TGCGCCAGCAGCCAAGATGGAGGGACGGTACTCAGCTACACCTTC	CASSQDGGTVLSYTF
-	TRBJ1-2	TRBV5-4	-	TGTGCCAGCAGCTTGAACGGTAACTATGGCTACACCTTC	CASSLNGNYGYTF
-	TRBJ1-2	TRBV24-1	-	TGTGCCACCAGTCCGGGGGGCGCGGAGGTCTATGGCTACACCTTC	CATSPGGAEVYGYTF
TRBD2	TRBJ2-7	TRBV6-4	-	TGTGCCAGCAGCTTTTTGGGGGGACTAGCGGGCTTCTCCTACGAGCAGTACTTC	CASSFLGGLAGFSYEQYF
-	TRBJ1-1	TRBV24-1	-	TGTGCCACCAGTGGTGGGGGCACTGAAGCTTTCTTT	CATSGGGTEAFF